Listed here are 10 T cell receptor beta chains from one sample, sequenced in a study of blood T cell repertoires in COVID-19. Assay: immunoSEQ multiplex PCR; the TCRdb copy retains only in-frame clones and omits some. The profile covers about 180,000 clones, with approximately 82% appearing a single time and 15% to 20% taken by the ten largest. Sequenced input: PBMCs or T cells enriched from blood (not recorded which). The source of these receptors is a man between 60 and 75 years old who had recovered from COVID-19.

The chain has TRBV19 and TRBJ1-4; D remains ambiguous. Trimming removed 2 bases at V and 8 bases at J, with 9 bases between. CDR1 LNHDA and CDR2 SQIVND come from the germline V gene (reference sequence). This CDR3 region has 13 residues. As DNA, the CDR3 is TGTGCCAGTAGTATAAAGATCCGGGAAAAACTGTTTTTT. Translation: CASSIKIREKLFF.

The V call is TRBV12-3 or TRBV12-4, the J call TRBJ1-5; D ambiguous. The CDR3 has 13 amino acids. The germline V and J ends were trimmed by 1 base and 11 bases, with 12 bases remaining between them. The CDR3 DNA reads as TGTGCCAGCAGTTTAGGGGCCATTGCAGCCCAGCATTTT. Protein sequence: CASSLGAIAAQHF.

J is TRBJ2-2 and V is TRBV5-8, with D possibly matching TRBD2 (5 bases). The CDR3 has 16 amino acids. The germline CDR1 and CDR2 sequences are SGHTS and YDEGEE. Trimming cost V 6 bases and J 3 bases, with 18 bases left between them. Here the CDR3 DNA reads TGTGCCAGCAACAAGAAGTTCGAGCGGCACACCGGGGAGCTGTTTTTT. Its protein is CASNKKFERHTGELFF. The complete variable domain, with remaining parts taken from reference TRBV5-8 and TRBJ2-2, reads EAGVTQSPTHLIKTRGQQATLRCSPISGHTSVYWYQQALGLGLQFLLWYDEGEERNRGNFPPRFSGRQFPNYSSELNVNALELEDSALYLCASNKKFERHTGELFFGEGSRLTVL.

This chain uses TRBV28 with TRBJ2-3; D is unclear. The germline CDR1 and CDR2 sequences are MDHEN and SYDVKM. Trimming cost V 9 bases and J 0 bases, with 7 bases left between them. This CDR3 region has 12 residues. The CDR3 coding sequence is TGTGCCAGTAAGAGTAGCACAGATACGCAGTATTTT. This codes for CASKSSTDTQYF.

The chain combines TRBV5-1 with TRBJ2-2, with 8 bases fitting TRBD1. The CDR3 is made up of 15 amino acids. The germline gives CDR1 SGHRS, CDR2 YFSETQ. The ends lost 0 bases at V and 7 bases at J; junction bases unmatched: 5. This chain's CDR3 is CASSLGTGRHGELFF. CDR3 nucleotide sequence: TGCGCCAGCAGCTTGGGGACAGGGCGTCACGGGGAGCTGTTTTTT.

This clone was found a few times. V gene TRBV30 combines with J gene TRBJ1-1; 12 bases map to TRBD1. From germline, CDR1 is GTSNPN and CDR2 SVGIG (reference sequence). After removal of 1 base from V and 0 bases from J, the junction contained 3 bases not matched to a gene. The CDR3 consists of 16 residues. The CDR3 region is CAWSGGQGAMNTEAFF. The CDR3 coding sequence is TGTGCCTGGAGTGGGGGACAGGGGGCTATGAACACTGAAGCTTTCTTT.

The chain joins TRBV6-5 to TRBJ1-1, with D possibly being TRBD1 (5 bases). In germline, CDR1 is MNHEY, CDR2 SVGAGI. Trimming pared 2 bases from V and 7 bases from J, leaving 20 bases between. CDR3 size: 16 residues. The CDR3 bases are TGTGCCAGCAGTTACGATCCGGCCTCCGGGGGGGTTGAAGCTTTCTTT. Translated: CASSYDPASGGVEAFF.

In its sample, this clone was seen once. The chain joins TRBV19 to TRBJ2-1; tentatively, D is TRBD2 (5 bases). CDR3 length equals 17 residues. Per the germline V gene, CDR1 is LNHDA and CDR2 is SQIVND (reference sequence). The V gene lost 1 base and the J gene lost 4 bases, with 17 bases spanning the gap. The chain's CDR3 is CASSIAGPAASYNEQFF. In DNA form, the CDR3 reads TGTGCCAGTAGTATAGCCGGGCCAGCGGCATCGTACAATGAGCAGTTCTTC. The whole variable domain, remainder taken from reference TRBV19 and TRBJ2-1, is DGGITQSPKYLFRKEGQNVTLSCEQNLNHDAMYWYRQDPGQGLRLIYYSQIVNDFQKGDIAEGYSVSREKKESFPLTVTSAQKNPTAFYLCASSIAGPAASYNEQFFGPGTRLTVL.

This clone was counted once. The chain carries TRBV18 and TRBJ1-3; a possible D gene is TRBD1 (6 bases). CDR1 KGHSH and CDR2 LQKENI come from the germline V gene. The V end lost 3 bases, the J end lost 0 bases, and 9 bases lay between the germline ends. The CDR3 loop spans 15 amino acids. The CDR3 reads CASSPQQGSGNTIYF. The CDR3, as DNA: TGTGCCAGCTCACCTCAACAGGGCTCTGGAAACACCATATATTTT. Full variable domain (missing parts from reference TRBV18 and TRBJ1-3): NAGVMQNPRHLVRRRGQEARLRCSPMKGHSHVYWYRQLPEEGLKFMVYLQKENIIDESGMPKERFSAEFPKEGPSILRIQQVVRGDSAAYFCASSPQQGSGNTIYFGEGSWLTVV.

The genes are TRBV27 and TRBJ2-7; 8 nucleotides align to TRBD2. Germline V CDR1 and CDR2: MNHEY, SMNVEV (reference sequence). With 2 bases clipped from V and 3 bases from J, the junction kept 9 bases outside the gene matches. CDR3 length: 16 amino acids. Here the CDR3 reads CASSLSWTSRNYEQYF. The CDR3 DNA reads TGTGCCAGCAGTTTAAGTTGGACTAGCAGAAACTACGAGCAGTACTTC.